One and the same sample provided the 5 T cell receptor beta chains below, sequenced in a study of human T cells and chemical hapten exposure (dated by TCRdb to the early 2020s). Libraries were built with RACE. The reads were generated on a NextSeq 500. The public reads were quality trimmed at Q25 with fastp and then assembled into clones with MiXCR by TCRdb, keeping productive beta chains. Rows are combined by CDR3 protein, so each entry shows the most common genes and DNA. Within this sample are roughly 94,000 distinct CDR3 sequences, with around 9.3% of them counted one time only. The top ten hold more than 2% of the sample. The time point label on this specimen signifies: patch test 2, 6 weeks after DPC sensitization. The treatment or condition label, as the study defines it: therapeutic diphenylcyclopropenone sensitization with weekly scalp DPC. The specimen comprised whole blood, sampled in connection with sensitization to the hapten diphenylcyclopropenone (DPC). The receptor source for this set is a woman aged 40 to 50 with alopecia areata. Some clones in this sample may be carry-over from other donors' samples.

The V gene is TRBV3-1, the J gene TRBJ2-7; 11 bases are shared with TRBD2. CDR3 length equals 15 residues. In germline, CDR1 is LGHDT, CDR2 YNNKEL (reference sequence). The ends lost 1 base at V and 5 bases at J; junction bases unmatched: 4. Here the CDR3 reads CASSQGLAGNNEQYF. Here the CDR3 DNA reads TGTGCCAGCAGCCAAGGACTAGCGGGAAACAACGAGCAGTACTTC.

This clonotype was counted only a few times. The chain links TRBV28 to TRBJ2-4; no clear D. This CDR3 region has 14 residues. The ends were cut back, 5 bases at V and 1 base at J, with 9 bases in the middle. From germline, CDR1 is MDHEN and CDR2 SYDVKM. The CDR3, as DNA: TGTGCCAGCAGTCCGCAGATTGCCAAAAACATTCAGTACTTC. Translating gives CASSPQIAKNIQYF.

This clonotype has ten or more counts. CDR3 bases: TGTGCCAGCAGCTTAGGACAGGGGGGTAGCAATCAGCCCCAGCATTTT. It translates to CASSLGQGGSNQPQHF. V and J are TRBV7-2 and TRBJ1-5; 9 bases map to TRBD1. Germline V gene sequence: CDR1 SGHTA, CDR2 FQGNSA. The CDR3 length is 16 residues. Unmatched junction bases numbered 1, after V lost 1 base and J lost 0 bases.

The table lists this clonotype with a few counts. The CDR3 spells CASSVRDEETQYF. In nucleotides, the CDR3 is TGTGCCAGCAGCGTAAGGGATGAGGAGACCCAGTACTTC. This chain connects TRBV9 to TRBJ2-5; no clear D. CDR1 and CDR2 from the germline V gene are SGDLS and YYNGEE. This CDR3 is built from 13 residues. Between the trimmed V and J ends, which lost 1 base and 5 bases, there was a span of 9 bases.

The chain carries TRBV28 and TRBJ2-2; D is unresolved. The germline V gene encodes CDR1 MDHEN and CDR2 SYDVKM. This CDR3 is 11 amino acids long. V lost 5 bases, J lost 7 bases, and 5 bases lay in between. The CDR3 is CASSLNGELFF. The DNA of the CDR3 is TGTGCCAGCAGTCTTAACGGGGAGCTGTTTTTT.